This is a list of T cell receptor beta chains from one sample in a study of cytomegalovirus exposure and HLA in healthy donors. Produced via immunoSEQ multiplex PCR; TCRdb's table is partial and in-frame only. The sample has some 150,000 clones; roughly 74% are singletons. The specimen sequenced was PBMCs. Receptor source: a man between 18 and 29 years old in good health and CMV-seronegative. CDR3s include the opening cysteine and the closing phenylalanine or tryptophan. The D gene is left open where the match is weak. Rows give clone size only sometimes, using once, few, many, or a class for an expanded clone.

-	-	TRBV27	TRBJ2-3	CASSATGDTQYF	TGTGCCAGCAGTGCAACCGGGGATACGCAGTATTTT
few	-	TRBV5-1	TRBJ1-4	CASSLGGQANEKLFF	TGCGCCAGCAGCTTGGGGGGGCAGGCTAATGAAAAACTGTTTTTT
-	-	TRBV11-3	TRBJ2-1	CASSKISNRDNSYNEQFF	TGTGCCAGCAGCAAGATCTCGAACAGGGACAACTCCTACAATGAGCAGTTCTTC
-	-	TRBV30	TRBJ1-2	CAWEDGLGFSGYTF	TGTGCCTGGGAAGATGGACTCGGTTTCTCTGGCTACACCTTC
-	TRBD1	TRBV5-3	TRBJ2-4	CARSNGQGNIQYF	TGTGCCAGAAGCAATGGACAGGGAAACATTCAGTACTTC
-	-	TRBV6-5	TRBJ1-1	CASSPSYRVTEAFF	TGTGCCAGCAGTCCTAGTTACAGGGTCACTGAAGCTTTCTTT
-	TRBD1	TRBV5-1	TRBJ2-1	CASSWADRGNEQFF	TGCGCCAGCAGCTGGGCGGACAGGGGTAATGAGCAGTTCTTC
few	TRBD1	TRBV27	TRBJ1-1	CASSFGTENTEAFF	TGTGCCAGCAGTTTCGGGACAGAGAACACTGAAGCTTTCTTT
once	-	TRBV6-5	TRBJ1-5	CASSPSGQNQPQHF	TGTGCCAGCAGTCCCTCAGGCCAAAATCAGCCCCAGCATTTT
once	-	TRBV7-9	TRBJ2-4	CASSFQDNPKNIQYF	TGTGCCAGCAGCTTCCAGGACAATCCCAAAAACATTCAGTACTTC
-	-	TRBV5-1	TRBJ2-2	CASSLRQVGTGELFF	TGCGCCAGCAGCTTGAGACAGGTCGGGACCGGGGAGCTGTTTTTT
few	TRBD1	TRBV2	TRBJ1-4	CASSDRTGLEEKLFF	TGTGCCAGCAGTGACCGGACAGGGCTGGAAGAAAAACTGTTTTTT
-	TRBD1	TRBV28	TRBJ2-4	CASSLGQGLAKNIQYF	TGTGCCAGCAGTCTCGGACAGGGCCTAGCCAAAAACATTCAGTACTTC
-	-	TRBV7-3	TRBJ2-6	CASSLWEANGLTF	TGTGCCAGCAGCTTATGGGAGGCCAACGGCCTGACTTTC
-	-	TRBV7-9	TRBJ1-5	CASSSSGDYSNQPQHF	TGTGCCAGCAGCTCGTCGGGAGATTATAGCAATCAGCCCCAGCATTTT
-	-	TRBV11-2	TRBJ2-3	CASSLDGPRDSTDTQYF	TGTGCCAGCAGCTTAGATGGCCCCAGGGATAGTACAGATACGCAGTATTTT
-	TRBD1	TRBV5-1	TRBJ2-7	CASSFAGTGGADEQYF	TGCGCCAGCAGCTTCGCCGGGACAGGGGGCGCGGACGAGCAGTACTTC
once	TRBD1	TRBV28	TRBJ1-2	CASRPGQGIDGYTF	TGTGCCAGCAGACCCGGACAGGGTATAGATGGCTACACCTTC
-	-	TRBV27	TRBJ1-1	CASSLTNRGLGTEAFF	TGTGCCAGCAGTTTAACAAATAGGGGTTTGGGCACTGAAGCTTTCTTT
-	-	TRBV6-5	TRBJ1-6	CASSYSFQGFNSPLHF	TGTGCCAGCAGTTACTCTTTTCAGGGTTTCAATTCACCCCTCCACTTT
-	TRBD1	TRBV10-3	TRBJ1-2	CAISVGDRGRYYGYTF	TGTGCCATCAGTGTTGGGGACAGGGGGCGCTACTATGGCTACACCTTC
-	TRBD1	TRBV27	TRBJ1-6	CASSPDRVSNSPLHF	TGTGCCAGCAGCCCGGACAGGGTGAGTAATTCACCCCTCCACTTT
few	TRBD1	TRBV5-4	TRBJ1-1	CASRLTGANTEAFF	TGTGCCAGCAGGCTTACAGGGGCGAACACTGAAGCTTTCTTT
-	TRBD1	TRBV7-8	TRBJ2-1	CASSLRIGTGGNEQFF	TGTGCCAGCAGCTTACGTATCGGGACAGGGGGCAATGAGCAGTTCTTC
-	TRBD2	TRBV13	TRBJ2-5	CASSLLPGLAQETQYF	TGTGCCAGCAGCTTACTACCGGGACTAGCGCAAGAGACCCAGTACTTC
-	TRBD2	TRBV5-1	TRBJ2-3	CASSSSGASTDTQYF	TGCGCCAGCAGCTCCAGCGGGGCCAGCACAGATACGCAGTATTTT
-	-	TRBV9	TRBJ1-2	CASSPDNYYGYTF	TGTGCCAGCAGCCCGGACAACTACTATGGCTACACCTTC
-	-	TRBV9	TRBJ2-5	CASSTTGGLETQYF	TGTGCCAGCAGCACAACGGGCGGGTTGGAGACCCAGTACTTC
few	-	TRBV2	TRBJ1-6	CASNGGSNSPLHF	TGTGCCAGCAACGGAGGAAGTAATTCACCCCTCCACTTT
-	-	TRBV19	TRBJ2-1	CASRLRDTLNSYNEQFF	TGTGCCAGTAGACTACGGGACACTCTTAACTCCTACAATGAGCAGTTCTTC